Presented here are 20 T cell receptor beta chains from one specimen sequenced in a study of blood T cell repertoires in COVID-19. Profiled with immunoSEQ multiplex PCR; TCRdb holds only in-frame clones, not every one. Counted here are about 54,000 clones, approximately 90% occurring once; the ten biggest clones make up about 4.2%. The material sequenced was peripheral blood. All receptors come from a man in his fifties or sixties with acute or convalescent COVID-19.

The V and J genes are TRBV7-2 and TRBJ2-1; D might be TRBD1 (6 bases). Germline V CDR1 and CDR2: SGHTA, FQGNSA. The V end was cut by 1 base, the J end by 4 bases, with 11 bases between. This CDR3 comprises 15 residues. The CDR3: CASSLEGQGYNEQFF. The CDR3 DNA reads as TGTGCCAGCAGCTTAGAGGGGCAGGGGTACAATGAGCAGTTCTTC.

The CDR3 bases are TGTGCCAGTATAGCGGGAGTCCAGGCAGATACGCAGTATTTT. This sequence encodes CASIAGVQADTQYF. The chain uses TRBV6-5 and TRBJ2-3; 9 bases are a match to TRBD2. V shed 9 bases, J shed 4 bases, and the junction held 8 bases outside the gene matches. The CDR3 runs to 14 residues. Looked up from germline, CDR1 is MNHEY and CDR2 is SVGAGI.

The V and J genes are TRBV13 and TRBJ2-2; 7 nucleotides line up with TRBD2. This CDR3 is 15 amino acids long. Trimming cost V 2 bases and J 1 base; bases outside gene matches: 1. Germline CDR1 is PRHDT and CDR2 is FYEKMQ (reference sequence). This CDR3 is CASSLQRENTGELFF. CDR3 in DNA: TGTGCCAGCAGCTTACAGCGGGAGAACACCGGGGAGCTGTTTTTT. Together with reference TRBV13 and TRBJ2-2, the CDR3 gives the full variable domain: AAGVIQSPRHLIKEKRETATLKCYPIPRHDTVYWYQQGPGQDPQFLISFYEKMQSDKGSIPDRFSAQQFSDYHSELNMSSLELGDSALYFCASSLQRENTGELFFGEGSRLTVL.

The CDR3 DNA is TGTGCCAGCAGCAAGCCGGGGACTGATGGCTACACCTTC. This gives the protein CASSKPGTDGYTF. V gene TRBV21-1 combines with J gene TRBJ1-2. TRBV21-1 is a known pseudogene. This CDR3 contains 13 residues.

Comment on this clone: In the same sample, other DNA sequences code for this CDR3. CDR3: CASSPPAAYNEQFF. As DNA, the CDR3 is TGTGCCAGCTCACCACCGGCGGCATACAATGAGCAGTTCTTC. This chain links TRBV18 with TRBJ2-1; D unclear. The length of the CDR3 is 14 residues. Germline V lookup: CDR1 KGHSH, CDR2 LQKENI. Trimming removed 0 bases from V and 4 bases from J, with 7 bases in between.

The CDR3: CASSQDRSATNEKLFF. The CDR3 DNA sequence: TGCGCCAGCAGCCAAGATCGGAGTGCAACTAATGAAAAACTGTTTTTT. The gene calls are TRBV4-3 and TRBJ1-4, with D unclear. Germline CDR1 and CDR2: LGHNA and YSLEER. V was shortened by 0 bases and J by 0 bases, with 8 bases between the two germline ends. CDR3 length: 16 amino acids.

The genes are TRBV15 and TRBJ2-3; 7 bases line up with TRBD2. V was clipped by 1 base and J by 1 base; unmatched bases: 5. Germline values: CDR1 LNHNV, CDR2 YYDKDF (reference sequence). This CDR3 is built from 16 residues. The CDR3 region has the DNA TGTGCCACCAGCAGAGGGGAGGGCAGCCGCACAGATACGCAGTATTTT. Its translation is CATSRGEGSRTDTQYF.

The V gene is TRBV19, the J gene TRBJ2-7, with 7 nucleotides matching TRBD2. The V gene end was trimmed by 3 bases and the J gene end by 6 bases; junction bases not matched to a gene: 5. The germline CDR1 and CDR2 sequences are LNHDA and SQIVND (reference sequence). There are 13 residues in the CDR3. The CDR3 bases are TGTGCCAGTAGTATTCACCCGGGGGGCGAGCAGTACTTC. This encodes CASSIHPGGEQYF.

The chain carries TRBV12-5 and TRBJ2-3, with unresolved D. Trimming cost V 1 base and J 3 bases, with 11 bases left between them. This CDR3 has 15 residues. Germline V gives CDR1 LGHNT, CDR2 FRNRAP. The CDR3 region is CASGLGLLHTDTQYF. The CDR3 DNA follows: TGTGCTAGTGGTTTGGGACTTTTACATACAGATACGCAGTATTTT. The complete variable domain, with remaining parts taken from reference TRBV12-5 and TRBJ2-3, reads DARVTQTPRHKVTEMGQEVTMRCQPILGHNTVFWYRQTMMQGLELLAYFRNRAPLDDSGMPKDRFSAEMPDATLATLKIQPSEPRDSAVYFCASGLGLLHTDTQYFGPGTRLTVL.

The chain recombines TRBV11-3 with TRBJ1-1; possibly TRBD1 for D (6 bases). The CDR3 contains 16 residues. Germline CDR1 and CDR2: SGHNT and YENEEA. Trimming removed 1 base at V and 1 base at J, with 13 bases between. This chain's CDR3 is CASSLVQGRGNTEAFF. The CDR3 DNA reads as TGTGCCAGCAGCTTAGTACAGGGTAGAGGGAACACTGAAGCTTTCTTT.

CDR3 in amino acids: CASSPSDRGVTDTQYF. The CDR3 region has the DNA TGTGCCAGCAGCCCCTCGGACAGGGGAGTCACAGATACGCAGTATTTT. The gene calls are TRBV5-4 and TRBJ2-3; TRBD1 aligns across 9 bases. The CDR3 loop spans 16 amino acids. With 4 bases clipped from V and 2 bases from J, the junction kept 8 bases outside the gene matches. Germline assignment: CDR1 SGHNT and CDR2 YYREEE (reference sequence).

The chain carries TRBV24-1 and TRBJ2-1; D may be TRBD1 (6 bases). V was clipped by 7 bases and J by 2 bases, with 14 bases between them. The CDR3 runs to 15 residues. Germline V gene sequence: CDR1 KGHDR, CDR2 SFDVKD. The CDR3 is CATSRSRQAYNEQFF. CDR3 in DNA: TGTGCCACCAGCAGATCTCGACAGGCCTACAATGAGCAGTTCTTC.

The rearrangement joins TRBV7-9 to TRBJ1-5; D is undetermined. CDR3 length equals 13 residues. CDR1 is SEHNR, CDR2 FQNEAQ, per germline (reference sequence). The germline V and J ends were trimmed by 1 base and 9 bases, with 10 bases remaining between them. The CDR3 sequence is CASSLESTGPQHF. Written as DNA, the CDR3 is TGTGCCAGCAGCTTAGAAAGTACCGGGCCCCAGCATTTT.

V usage is TRBV19 and J usage is TRBJ1-2, with D perhaps TRBD1 (5 bases). Trimming cost V 4 bases and J 2 bases, with 17 bases left between them. CDR3 length equals 16 residues. CDR1 LNHDA and CDR2 SQIVND come from the germline V gene (reference sequence). The CDR3 sequence: CASSRGFGALNYGYTF. DNA of the CDR3: TGTGCCAGTAGTAGAGGCTTTGGGGCTTTAAACTATGGCTACACCTTC.

This clone was picked up one time. V is TRBV7-2 and J is TRBJ1-1, with D hard to call. Germline V gene data show CDR1 as SGHTA and CDR2 as FQGNSA. V lost 4 bases and J 1 base, leaving 22 bases between the germline ends. CDR3 length: 18 amino acids. The CDR3 loop reads CASSSDPYRWEGNTEAFF. In DNA form, the CDR3 reads TGTGCCAGCAGCTCCGACCCCTATAGGTGGGAGGGGAACACTGAAGCTTTCTTT.

This rearrangement joins TRBV5-1 to TRBJ1-1; D ambiguous. Germline assignment: CDR1 SGHRS and CDR2 YFSETQ. The CDR3 totals 13 residues. V was clipped by 5 bases and J by 8 bases, with 16 bases between them. In DNA, the CDR3 is TGCGCCAGCAGGTGGGTTTTCGGCAGGGAAGCTTTCTTT. Protein: CASRWVFGREAFF.

The genes are TRBV29-1 and TRBJ1-3, with D possibly TRBD1 on 6 matching bases. This CDR3 comprises 15 residues. The V end lost 4 bases, the J end lost 0 bases, and 13 bases lay between the germline ends. Germline V CDR1 and CDR2: SQVTM, ANQGSEA. CDR3 residues: CSVGAIQGSGNTIYF. DNA for the CDR3: TGCAGCGTTGGGGCAATACAGGGCTCTGGAAACACCATATATTTT. The full variable domain, with the rest looked up from reference TRBV29-1 and TRBJ1-3, is SAVISQKPSRDICQRGTSLTIQCQVDSQVTMMFWYRQQPGQSLTLIATANQGSEATYESGFVIDKFPISRPNLTFSTLTVSNMSPEDSSIYLCSVGAIQGSGNTIYFGEGSWLTVV.

The DNA for the CDR3 is TGCACCAGCAGCCAAGCCGAGGGCTCCTACGAGCAGTACTTC. Translation gives CTSSQAEGSYEQYF. The chain combines TRBV1 with TRBJ2-7; the table's D call, TRBD2, was not checked against the DNA. TRBV1 is reported as a pseudogene. The CDR3 sequence is 14 residues long.

This rearrangement joins TRBV12-2 to TRBJ2-1; the table's D call of TRBD1 was not tested on the DNA. TRBV12-2 is deemed a pseudogene. The CDR3 contains 16 residues. The CDR3 protein is CASRLEGTGPYNEQFF. CDR3 sequence (DNA): TGTGCAAGTCGCTTAGAAGGGACAGGGCCCTACAATGAGCAGTTCTTC.

The chain employs TRBV24-1 and TRBJ1-1, with D possibly TRBD1 on 5 matching bases. The germline V gene encodes CDR1 KGHDR and CDR2 SFDVKD. The V end was cut by 4 bases, the J end by 4 bases, with 9 bases between. This CDR3 has 13 residues. The CDR3 nucleotides are TGTGCCACCAGTGAGGGGCGGGGCACTGAAGCTTTCTTT. It translates to CATSEGRGTEAFF.